These 23 T cell receptor beta chains originate from one sample sequenced in a study of T cell responses to AZD1222 COVID-19 vaccine. Data came from immunoSEQ multiplex PCR; TCRdb stores just in-frame clones and leaves some out. Counted here are some 83,000 clones, over 75% occurring once; the ten biggest clones make up just over 5.5%. The input for sequencing was peripheral blood, taken 28 days after the second AZD1222 dose. These TCRs come from an adult who received the AZD1222 COVID-19 vaccine.

This chain connects TRBV27 to TRBJ1-6, with D tentatively TRBD1 (6 bases). The V end was cut by 3 bases, the J end by 0 bases, with 15 bases between. Germline V gives CDR1 MNHEY, CDR2 SMNVEV (reference sequence). The length of the CDR3 is 18 residues. In DNA form, the CDR3 reads TGTGCCAGCAGTTTCCGGACGGGACATCTCTCCTATAATTCACCCCTCCACTTT. Amino acids: CASSFRTGHLSYNSPLHF.

The chain recombines TRBV5-1 with TRBJ1-1; D is possibly TRBD1 (5 bases). This CDR3 comprises 14 residues. Between the trimmed V and J ends, which lost 4 bases and 1 base, there was a span of 11 bases. Germline CDR1 and CDR2: SGHRS and YFSETQ. CDR3 amino acids: CASSKGDSNTEAFF. For the CDR3, the DNA is TGCGCCAGCAGCAAAGGGGATTCGAACACTGAAGCTTTCTTT.

The V call is TRBV27, the J call TRBJ1-6; 9 bases fit TRBD1. This CDR3 is 17 amino acids long. J was trimmed by 1 base and V by 6 bases; bases with no gene match: 7. Per germline, CDR1 MNHEY and CDR2 SMNVEV (reference sequence). CDR3 protein: CASSTGQGLSYNSPLHF. Written as DNA, the CDR3 is TGTGCCAGCAGCACCGGACAGGGGTTGTCCTATAATTCACCCCTCCACTTT.

This chain uses TRBV3-1 (or the pseudogene TRBV3-2) with TRBJ2-3; 7 bases agree with TRBD2. V lost 4 bases to trimming and J lost 4 bases; unmatched junction nucleotides: 14. The CDR3 extends over 17 amino acids. Germline V gives CDR1 LGHDT, CDR2 YNNKEL (reference sequence). The CDR3 reads CASSPEGWGGFSDTQYF. The CDR3 nucleotides read TGTGCCAGCAGCCCCGAGGGGTGGGGGGGGTTTTCAGATACGCAGTATTTT.

The chain couples TRBV6-5 to TRBJ1-2; weak D call: TRBD1 (5 bases). The germline V gene encodes CDR1 MNHEY and CDR2 SVGAGI. V lost 2 bases to trimming and J lost 3 bases, with 13 bases between them. This CDR3 has 15 residues. CDR3 DNA sequence: TGTGCCAGCAGTTACAGACCGGGACCATACTATGGCTACACCTTC. The encoded protein is CASSYRPGPYYGYTF.

The gene calls are TRBV27 and TRBJ1-2; tentatively, D is TRBD1 (6 bases). V was pared by 3 bases and J by 6 bases, with 11 bases between. The CDR3 has 13 residues. Looked up from germline, CDR1 is MNHEY and CDR2 is SMNVEV (reference sequence). The CDR3 DNA is TGTGCCAGCAGTTTCCGGGGGGGCGATGGCTACACCTTC. Translating it yields CASSFRGGDGYTF.

This clone was seen a single time. The chain joins TRBV19 to TRBJ2-7, with 8 bases matching TRBD1. Germline V lookup: CDR1 LNHDA, CDR2 SQIVND (reference sequence). The CDR3 sequence is 15 residues long. The V gene end was trimmed by 8 bases and the J gene end by 4 bases; junction bases not matched to a gene: 13. The CDR3 nucleotides read TGTGCCAGTTCAACAAGCTGGACAGGGTCTTACGAGCAGTACTTC. Protein: CASSTSWTGSYEQYF.

The chain recombines TRBV9 with TRBJ1-1; weak D call: TRBD1 (5 bases). V was shortened by 0 bases and J by 6 bases, with 15 bases between the two germline ends. The V gene's germline CDR1 is SGDLS and CDR2 YYNGEE. The CDR3 spans 15 residues. The CDR3 reads CASSVVPGMVSEAFF. The CDR3 DNA is TGTGCCAGCAGCGTAGTTCCAGGGATGGTCTCTGAAGCTTTCTTT.

The chain is built from TRBV30 and TRBJ1-2, with TRBD1 identical over 10 bases. This CDR3 region has 17 residues. Germline lookup yields CDR1 GTSNPN and CDR2 SVGIG (reference sequence). After removal of 3 bases from V and 4 bases from J, the junction contained 14 bases not matched to a gene. CDR3 protein: CAWSLPWDRGWGYGYTF. In DNA, the CDR3 is TGTGCCTGGAGCCTCCCTTGGGACAGGGGCTGGGGCTATGGCTACACCTTC.

The V gene is TRBV4-1, the J gene TRBJ2-7; no clear D gene. There are 11 residues in the CDR3. Germline values: CDR1 MGHRA, CDR2 YSYEKL. V was trimmed by 4 bases and J by 3 bases, leaving 4 bases between them. DNA of the CDR3: TGCGCCAGCAGCCGCGGCTACGAGCAGTACTTC. This encodes CASSRGYEQYF.

This clone came up once. DNA for the CDR3: TGTGCCAGCAGCCAAGGATTAAGGGGTCGAGAAAAACTGTTTTTT. It translates to CASSQGLRGREKLFF. The rearrangement links TRBV9 to TRBJ1-4; D might be TRBD1 (5 bases). With 4 bases removed from V and 8 bases from J, the gap between germline ends came to 18 bases. Germline V gene data show CDR1 as SGDLS and CDR2 as YYNGEE. CDR3 length: 15 residues.

The rearrangement joins TRBV9 to TRBJ2-1; D possibly corresponds to TRBD2 (6 bases). Germline CDR1 SGDLS, CDR2 YYNGEE. Trimming cost V 4 bases and J 0 bases, with 17 bases left between them. CDR3 length: 17 residues. DNA for the CDR3: TGTGCCAGCAGCCCCTTGACTAGTGCCTACTCCTACAATGAGCAGTTCTTC. Its protein product is CASSPLTSAYSYNEQFF.

The chain joins TRBV29-1 to TRBJ2-1, with TRBD1 as a possible D gene (7 bases). V lost 6 bases and J lost 8, with 20 bases in between. This CDR3 contains 14 residues. CDR1 and CDR2 from the germline V gene are SQVTM and ANQGSEA. DNA of the CDR3: TGCAGCGTCAGGAGACAGGGAGGAGGGGATGAGCAGTTCTTC. Translating it yields CSVRRQGGGDEQFF.

The rearrangement uses TRBV27 and TRBJ1-2, with D unresolved. This CDR3 has 17 residues. The germline V and J ends were trimmed by 2 bases and 0 bases, with 16 bases remaining between them. In germline, CDR1 is MNHEY, CDR2 SMNVEV (reference sequence). The CDR3 protein is CASSLSFRGRANYGYTF. CDR3 in DNA: TGTGCCAGCAGTTTAAGTTTCCGGGGAAGGGCTAACTATGGCTACACCTTC.

The CDR3 here is CASSFTGTYEQYF. The CDR3 DNA sequence: TGTGCCAGCAGTTTTACGGGGACCTACGAGCAGTACTTC. This chain uses TRBV27 with TRBJ2-7; TRBD2 is a possible D gene (5 bases). The V end lost 3 bases, the J end lost 2 bases, and 8 bases lay between the germline ends. The CDR3 is 13 residues long. The germline CDR1 and CDR2 sequences are MNHEY and SMNVEV (reference sequence).

V and J are TRBV30 and TRBJ1-2; a weak D match, TRBD1 (6 bases). V lost 3 bases, J lost 7 bases, and 18 bases lay in between. This CDR3 has 14 amino acids. Germline CDR1 reads GTSNPN; CDR2 reads SVGIG (reference sequence). CDR3 sequence: CAWRPFGGTRGYTF. CDR3 nucleotide sequence: TGTGCCTGGAGGCCCTTCGGGGGCACACGTGGCTACACCTTC. The whole variable domain, filled in from reference TRBV30 and TRBJ1-2, reads SQTIHQWPATLVQPVGSPLSLECTVEGTSNPNLYWYRQAAGRGLQLLFYSVGIGQISSEVPQNLSASRPQDRQFILSSKKLLLSDSGFYLCAWRPFGGTRGYTFGSGTRLTVV.

The CDR3 DNA is TGTGCCAGCAATGGAAGGGTTGAGTATGGCTACACCTTC. It specifies CASNGRVEYGYTF. This rearrangement joins TRBV2 to TRBJ1-2, with D uncertain. Trimming removed 7 bases from V and 5 bases from J, with 14 bases in between. The germline V gene encodes CDR1 SNHLY and CDR2 FYNNEI. The CDR3 covers 13 residues.

The rearrangement joins TRBV5-3 to TRBJ2-6, with 8 bases identical to TRBD2. TRBV5-3 is an ORF, and what it does is uncertain. The CDR3 loop spans 18 amino acids. The J segment lost 0 bases and the V segment lost 4 bases, leaving 9 bases of the junction unmatched. The chain's CDR3 is CARSRREGGHSGANVLTF. CDR3 coding DNA: TGTGCCAGAAGCCGTCGGGAGGGTGGGCACTCTGGGGCCAACGTCCTGACTTTC.

This clone was observed a few times. This chain joins TRBV18 and TRBJ2-6, with 9 bases that match TRBD1. The CDR3 consists of 19 residues. In germline, CDR1 is KGHSH, CDR2 LQKENI. Trimming at V came to 4 bases and at J to 1 base, leaving 11 bases not matched to a gene. The CDR3 reads CASSLMTGGRSSGANVLTF. The DNA for the CDR3 is TGTGCCAGCTCACTCATGACAGGGGGAAGGAGTTCTGGGGCCAACGTCCTGACTTTC.

The chain recombines TRBV2 with TRBJ2-5, with D perhaps TRBD1 or TRBD2 (5 bases each). Trimming removed 8 bases from V and 5 bases from J, with 15 bases in between. The germline V gene encodes CDR1 SNHLY and CDR2 FYNNEI. CDR3 length equals 13 residues. This chain's CDR3 is CASAGTAVETQYF. The CDR3 region has the DNA TGTGCCAGCGCCGGGACCGCGGTCGAGACCCAGTACTTC.

The chain has TRBV19 and TRBJ1-2; tentative D call: TRBD1 (5 bases). The CDR3 is made up of 15 amino acids. V gave up 7 bases and J gave up 4 bases, with 19 bases separating them. The germline V gene has CDR1 LNHDA and CDR2 SQIVND (reference sequence). In DNA form, the CDR3 reads TGTGCCAGTACCCCAGTGGGGGGTCGATTCTATGGCTACACCTTC. Protein product: CASTPVGGRFYGYTF.

The V call is TRBV21-1, the J call TRBJ1-1; the listed D gene, TRBD1, was not tested against the DNA. TRBV21-1 is classified as a pseudogene. The CDR3 consists of 18 residues. DNA for the CDR3: TGTGCCAGCAGCCCCCCCTTCGGGCAGGGAAGGGTGAACACTGAAGCTTTCTTT. Its translation: CASSPPFGQGRVNTEAFF.

The chain has TRBV6-5 and TRBJ1-6; D is possibly TRBD1 (5 bases). Trimming pared 3 bases from V and 9 bases from J, leaving 9 bases between. Germline V lookup: CDR1 MNHEY, CDR2 SVGAGI. The CDR3 is 13 residues long. The CDR3, as DNA: TGTGCCAGCAGTTATGGACAAAGTTCACCCCTCCACTTT. Protein: CASSYGQSSPLHF.